Below, 10 T cell receptor beta chains from the same sample are listed, as sequenced in a study of blood T cell repertoires in COVID-19 (dated by TCRdb to the early 2020s). Library prep was done by the immunoSEQ multiplex PCR assay. The source is immuneACCESS, and TCRdb retained only in-frame sequences with V and J called. Part of the clones is not carried over; for the studies checked, unresolved V genes explain less than half of this, and the remainder is unexplained. The sample has 200,000 to 300,000 clones on record, about 84% of them singletons. The biggest ten clones account for 5.5% to 6.5% of the sample. The sequencing input was peripheral blood. Receptor source: a woman older than 75 with COVID-19, enrolled during active disease.

The CDR3 bases are TGTGCCACGCGGCTTCCGGACAGGACGATTAATCAGCCCCAGCATTTT. Amino acid sequence: CATRLPDRTINQPQHF. The V and J genes are TRBV5-7 and TRBJ1-5; the match to TRBD1 covers 7 bases. TRBV5-7 is known as an ORF, though its function is uncertain. Germline trimming cut 9 bases from V and 4 bases from J; bases unmatched to any gene: 16. The CDR3 totals 16 residues.

This rearrangement joins TRBV5-5 to TRBJ2-3; 10 bases agree with TRBD2. CDR3 length: 17 residues. From germline, CDR1 is SGHKS and CDR2 YYEKEE (reference sequence). The J segment lost 4 bases and the V segment lost 0 bases, leaving 8 bases of the junction unmatched. This CDR3 is CASSLGISGGLSDTQYF. The CDR3 DNA is TGTGCCAGCAGCTTGGGAATTAGCGGGGGGTTATCAGATACGCAGTATTTT. Looking up the rest from reference TRBV5-5 and TRBJ2-3 gives the full variable domain: DAGVTQSPTHLIKTRGQQVTLRCSPISGHKSVSWYQQVLGQGPQFIFQYYEKEERGRGNFPDRFSARQFPNYSSELNVNALLLGDSALYLCASSLGISGGLSDTQYFGPGTRLTVL.

The chain couples TRBV2 to TRBJ1-6; D gene ambiguous. The V gene lost 4 bases and the J gene lost 7 bases, with 8 bases spanning the gap. Germline V gene sequence: CDR1 SNHLY, CDR2 FYNNEI. The CDR3 runs 13 residues. CDR3 in amino acids: CASSAAVNSPLHF. In DNA form, the CDR3 reads TGTGCCAGCAGTGCAGCCGTCAATTCACCCCTCCACTTT.

This sequence joins TRBV7-2 and TRBJ2-2; tentatively, D is TRBD2 (6 bases). This CDR3 contains 16 residues. The V and J ends lost 0 bases and 4 bases respectively, with 12 bases between them. Germline V gives CDR1 SGHTA, CDR2 FQGNSA. The CDR3 region has the DNA TGTGCCAGCAGCTTAGCCGGGTGGGGAGGCACCGGGGAGCTGTTTTTT. Its translation: CASSLAGWGGTGELFF.

V and J are TRBV7-9 and TRBJ1-2; a weak D match, TRBD1 (5 bases). The CDR3 consists of 13 residues. V lost 4 bases and J 3 bases, leaving 9 bases between the germline ends. The germline V gene encodes CDR1 SEHNR and CDR2 FQNEAQ (reference sequence). In nucleotides, the CDR3 is TGTGCCAGCAGCTCGGGGGTCCACTATGGCTACACCTTC. It translates to CASSSGVHYGYTF.

The genes are TRBV6-6 and TRBJ1-1, with D unresolved. Between the trimmed V and J ends, which lost 6 bases and 3 bases, there was a span of 17 bases. The CDR3 runs to 15 residues. Germline CDR1 and CDR2: MNHNY and SVGAGI (reference sequence). CDR3 protein: CASSTGGLGDTEAFF. The CDR3 nucleotides read TGTGCCAGCAGCACCGGAGGGCTTGGGGACACTGAAGCTTTCTTT.

The chain has TRBV28 and TRBJ1-1; TRBD1 agrees at 7 bases. The junction had 11 bases not matched to a gene; V was cut back by 8 bases and J by 5 bases. There are 14 residues in the CDR3. Germline assignment: CDR1 MDHEN and CDR2 SYDVKM. The CDR3 is CASRSLQGITEAFF. The DNA for the CDR3 is TGTGCCAGCCGATCTTTACAGGGGATAACTGAAGCTTTCTTT. Using reference TRBV28 and TRBJ1-1 for the parts outside the CDR3, the full variable domain is DVKVTQSSRYLVKRTGEKVFLECVQDMDHENMFWYRQDPGLGLRLIYFSYDVKMKEKGDIPEGYSVSREKKERFSLILESASTNQTSMYLCASRSLQGITEAFFGQGTRLTVV.

This sequence joins TRBV30 and TRBJ1-1, with 12 bases lining up with TRBD1. V dropped 5 bases and J dropped 10; count of bases not matched to a gene: 14. This CDR3 has 15 amino acids. Germline V lookup: CDR1 GTSNPN, CDR2 SVGIG (reference sequence). In DNA form, the CDR3 reads TGTGCCTGGGGATCCGAGGGGGGGACAGGGGGCCGAGCTTTCTTT. It specifies CAWGSEGGTGGRAFF.

The V gene is TRBV3-1 (or the pseudogene TRBV3-2), the J gene TRBJ1-3; no clear D. Trimming took 0 bases from V and 0 from J, leaving 9 bases between them. There are 16 residues in the CDR3. CDR1 LGHDT and CDR2 YNNKEL come from the germline V gene (reference sequence). The CDR3 DNA reads TGTGCCAGCAGCCAAGACCCCCAGTACTCTGGAAACACCATATATTTT. Its protein product is CASSQDPQYSGNTIYF.

The sample holds one count of this clone. CDR3 bases: TGTGCCAGCAGCGTGGATACAGACAGGGGCGAGCAGTACTTC. This sequence encodes CASSVDTDRGEQYF. The genes are TRBV9 and TRBJ2-7, with TRBD1 matching over 8 bases. The germline V gene has CDR1 SGDLS and CDR2 YYNGEE. V shed 2 bases and J 6 bases; nucleotides not matched to a gene: 7. The CDR3 consists of 14 residues.